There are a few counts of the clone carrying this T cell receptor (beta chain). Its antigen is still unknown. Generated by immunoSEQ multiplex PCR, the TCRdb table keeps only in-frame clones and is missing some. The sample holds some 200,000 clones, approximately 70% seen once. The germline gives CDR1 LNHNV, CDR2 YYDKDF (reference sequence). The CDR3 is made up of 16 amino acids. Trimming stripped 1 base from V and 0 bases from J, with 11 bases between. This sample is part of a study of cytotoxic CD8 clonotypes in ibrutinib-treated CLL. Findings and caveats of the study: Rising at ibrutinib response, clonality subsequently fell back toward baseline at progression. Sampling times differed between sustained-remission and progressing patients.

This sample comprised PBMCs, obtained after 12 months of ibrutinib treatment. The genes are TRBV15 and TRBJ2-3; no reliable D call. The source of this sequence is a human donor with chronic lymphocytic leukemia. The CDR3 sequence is CATSRARADSTDTQYF. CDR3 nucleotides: TGTGCCACCAGCAGAGCCCGGGCCGATAGCACAGATACGCAGTATTTT.